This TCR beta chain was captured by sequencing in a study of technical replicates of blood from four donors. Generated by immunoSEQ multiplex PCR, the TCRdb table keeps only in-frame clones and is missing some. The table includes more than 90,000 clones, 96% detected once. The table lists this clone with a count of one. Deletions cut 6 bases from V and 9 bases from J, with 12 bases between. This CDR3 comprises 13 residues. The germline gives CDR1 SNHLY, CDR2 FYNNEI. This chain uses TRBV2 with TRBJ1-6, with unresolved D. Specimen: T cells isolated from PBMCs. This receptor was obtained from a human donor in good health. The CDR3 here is CASREMGSSPLHF. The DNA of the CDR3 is TGTGCCAGCAGGGAGATGGGGAGTTCACCCCTCCACTTT.